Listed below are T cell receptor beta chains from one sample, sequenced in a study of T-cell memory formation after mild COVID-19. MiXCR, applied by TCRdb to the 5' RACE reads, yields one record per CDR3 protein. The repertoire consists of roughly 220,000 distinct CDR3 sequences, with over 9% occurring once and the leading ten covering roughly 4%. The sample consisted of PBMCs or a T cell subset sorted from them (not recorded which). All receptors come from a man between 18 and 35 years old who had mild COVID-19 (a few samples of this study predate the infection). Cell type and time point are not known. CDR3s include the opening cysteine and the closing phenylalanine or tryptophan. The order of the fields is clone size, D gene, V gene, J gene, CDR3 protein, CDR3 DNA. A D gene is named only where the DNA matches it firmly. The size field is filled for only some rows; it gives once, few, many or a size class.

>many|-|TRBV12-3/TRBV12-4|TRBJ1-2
CASSPPGTSGYTF
TGTGCCAGCAGTCCACCAGGGACCTCAGGCTACACCTTC
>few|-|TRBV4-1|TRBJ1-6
CASSQVVLPGSRNYYNSPLHF
TGCGCCAGCAGCCAAGTAGTCCTCCCGGGATCCCGCAACTACTATAATTCACCCCTCCACTTT
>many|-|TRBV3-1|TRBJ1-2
CASSRSIGGANYGYTF
TGTGCCAGCAGCCGATCGATCGGGGGAGCTAACTATGGCTACACCTTC
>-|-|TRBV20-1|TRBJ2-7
CSARISTGYEQYF
TGCAGTGCTAGGATTTCGACGGGATACGAGCAGTACTTC
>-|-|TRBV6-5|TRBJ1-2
CASSYNTLGVFYTF
TGTGCCAGCAGTTACAACACCCTGGGGGTATTCTACACCTTC
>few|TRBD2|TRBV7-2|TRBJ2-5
CASSRPGLAGGRYQETQYF
TGTGCCTCGAGCAGGCCGGGACTAGCGGGGGGCAGGTACCAAGAGACCCAGTACTTC
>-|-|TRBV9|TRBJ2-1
CASSVAGVNEQFF
TGTGCCAGCAGCGTAGCAGGGGTCAATGAGCAGTTCTTC
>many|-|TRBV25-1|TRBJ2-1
CASSRDSPRREQFF
TGTGCCAGCAGCCGCGACTCGCCCCGCAGGGAGCAGTTCTTC
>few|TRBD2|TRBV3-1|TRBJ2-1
CASTGLAGPPEQFF
TGTGCCAGCACCGGACTAGCGGGGCCTCCGGAGCAGTTCTTC
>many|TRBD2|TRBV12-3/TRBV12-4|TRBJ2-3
CASSPPLRLAGALGTQYF
TGTGCCAGCAGTCCCCCACTTCGACTAGCGGGGGCCCTAGGGACGCAGTATTTT
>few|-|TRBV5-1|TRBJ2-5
CASSSPRGSQYF
TGCGCCAGCAGCTCCCCCCGGGGCTCCCAGTACTTC
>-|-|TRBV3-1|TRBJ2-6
CASSHRDSGANVLTF
TGTGCCAGCAGCCACAGGGATTCTGGGGCCAACGTCCTGACTTTC
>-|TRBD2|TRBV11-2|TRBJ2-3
CASSPGGLAGTDTQYF
TGTGCCAGCAGCCCAGGGGGGCTAGCGGGGACAGATACGCAGTATTTT
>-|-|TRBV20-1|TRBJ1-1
CSARDQGAGTEAFF
TGCAGTGCTAGAGACCAAGGGGCGGGGACTGAAGCTTTCTTT
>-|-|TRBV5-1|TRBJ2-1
CASSLGSVTYNEQFF
TGCGCCAGCAGCTTGGGTAGCGTTACTTACAATGAGCAGTTCTTC
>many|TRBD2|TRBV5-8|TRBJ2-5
CASSLLAGGETQYF
TGTGCCAGCAGCCTACTAGCGGGGGGAGAGACCCAGTACTTC
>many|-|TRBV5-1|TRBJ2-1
CASRGTDRLSEQFF
TGCGCCAGCAGGGGCACGGACCGTCTCTCGGAGCAGTTCTTC
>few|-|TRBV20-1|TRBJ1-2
CSAPRPPPPGVYGYTF
TGCAGTGCGCCGCGTCCCCCCCCACCGGGAGTCTATGGCTACACCTTC
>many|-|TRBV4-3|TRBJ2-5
CASSQRGETQYF
TGCGCCAGCAGCCAAAGAGGAGAGACCCAGTACTTC
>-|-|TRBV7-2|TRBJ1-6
CASSEPPGWGSPLHF
TGTGCCAGCAGCGAACCCCCAGGGTGGGGGTCACCCCTCCACTTT
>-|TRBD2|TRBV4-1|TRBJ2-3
CASSQGPGGPGTQYF
TGCGCCAGCAGCCAAGGGCCGGGGGGGCCGGGTACGCAGTATTTT
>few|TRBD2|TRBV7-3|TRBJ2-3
CASSLTSTSGVTDTQYF
TGTGCCAGCAGCTTAACGTCCACTAGCGGGGTTACAGATACGCAGTATTTT
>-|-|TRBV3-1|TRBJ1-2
CASSQAPFSGYTF
TGTGCCAGCAGCCAAGCCCCCTTTTCTGGCTACACCTTC
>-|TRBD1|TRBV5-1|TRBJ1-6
CASSSDRGSPLHF
TGCGCCAGCAGCTCCGACAGGGGCTCACCCCTCCACTTT
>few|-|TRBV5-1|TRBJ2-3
CASTHPGDTQYF
TGCGCCAGCACCCACCCAGGGGATACGCAGTATTTT
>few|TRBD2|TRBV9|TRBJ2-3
CASSPMGLADRTDTQYF
TGTGCCAGCAGCCCTATGGGACTAGCGGATCGCACAGATACGCAGTATTTT
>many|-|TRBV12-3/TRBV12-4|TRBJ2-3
CASNPNGFSTDTQYF
TGTGCCAGCAACCCGAATGGGTTCAGCACAGATACGCAGTATTTT
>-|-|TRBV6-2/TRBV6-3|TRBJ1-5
CASSYSLRPQHF
TGTGCCAGCAGTTACTCTCTCAGGCCCCAGCATTTT